The next 26 T cell receptor beta chains were all read from a single sample in a study of metastatic and nonmetastatic thyroid tumors. Using MiXCR, TCRdb re-called clones from the PCR reads. The sample lists about 53,000 clones; 20% were seen once. All patients were untreated before thyroid surgery. Sequences were obtained from blood. Receptor source: a female donor with papillary thyroid cancer or a benign thyroid nodule (not recorded which). Some clones in this sample may be carry-over from other donors' samples.

This clone was detected ten times or more. V and J are TRBV30 and TRBJ2-1; 8 nucleotides align to TRBD2. V shed 4 bases and J 10 bases; nucleotides not matched to a gene: 15. The CDR3 spans 15 residues. Germline assignment: CDR1 GTSNPN and CDR2 SVGIG (reference sequence). DNA of the CDR3: TGTGCCTGGAAGAGCGGGAGCAACCCTTTCAGGGAGCAGTTCTTC. Translation: CAWKSGSNPFREQFF.

This clone was detected ten times or more. A much larger clone lies one base from this, so it may be a read error. The V call is TRBV18, the J call TRBJ2-1, with 12 bases lining up with TRBD2. The CDR3 sequence is 14 residues long. The V gene's germline CDR1 is KGHSH and CDR2 LQKENI. For the CDR3, the DNA is TGTGCCAGCTCCGGACTAGCGGGGCTCAATGAGCAGCTCTTC. Translating it yields CASSGLAGLNEQLF.

This clone was observed many times. This chain links TRBV5-5 with TRBJ1-5; D may be TRBD1 (6 bases). Trimming took off 2 bases at V and 6 bases at J, with 12 bases between the two ends. Germline V gene lookup returns CDR1 SGHKS and CDR2 YYEKEE (reference sequence). CDR3 size: 14 residues. The CDR3 loop reads CASSFEGGGQPQHF. CDR3 DNA sequence: TGTGCCAGCAGCTTTGAAGGGGGTGGTCAGCCCCAGCATTTT.

Turning to this clone: Germline and junction disagree at one end, which may indicate a read error. DNA for the CDR3: TGTGCCAGCAGTTACCTGCTACCGAACACCGGGGACCTGTTTTTT. Residues: CASSYLLPNTGDLFF. The chain joins TRBV6-2 or TRBV6-3 to TRBJ2-2; either TRBD1 or TRBD2 may fit D (5 bases each). CDR1 is MNHEY and CDR2 is SVGEGT in the germline V gene. The CDR3 spans 15 residues.

Comment on this clone: Mismatch with germline at one junction end may stem from a read error. Other DNA sequences of this sample code for an identical CDR3. The chain has TRBV6-1 and TRBJ1-6, with D possibly TRBD1 on 5 matching bases. The CDR3 is 15 residues long. Germline V CDR1 and CDR2: MNHNS, SASEGT. DNA for the CDR3: TGTGCCAGCAGTGAAGGGACGGGGGGAAATTCACCCCTACACTTT. Protein: CASSEGTGGNSPLHF.

This clone was picked up many times. The chain links TRBV3-1 to TRBJ1-2; TRBD1 aligns across 7 bases. This CDR3 spans 15 amino acids. Germline V gene lookup returns CDR1 LGHDT and CDR2 YNNKEL (reference sequence). V dropped 3 bases and J dropped 8; count of bases not matched to a gene: 12. The CDR3 is CASSHRDSSRGGYTF. In DNA, the CDR3 is TGTGCCAGCAGCCACCGGGACAGTTCTCGAGGGGGCTACACCTTC.

This chain links TRBV30 with TRBJ2-7, with 7 bases fitting TRBD2. The germline gives CDR1 GTSNPN, CDR2 SVGIG (reference sequence). V lost 2 bases and J lost 3; bases outside the gene matches: 10. The CDR3 extends over 15 amino acids. The chain's CDR3 is CAWSRVIGRLYEQYF. The CDR3 DNA sequence: TGTGCCTGGAGTAGGGTTATCGGGAGGCTCTACGAGCAGTACTTC.

This clone appeared a few times. J is TRBJ2-1 and V is TRBV5-6; 10 nucleotides line up with TRBD1. The germline CDR1 and CDR2 sequences are SGHDT and YYEEEE. This CDR3 comprises 17 residues. V lost 4 bases and J lost 4; bases outside the gene matches: 11. CDR3 coding DNA: TGTGCCAGCAGCCCCCGGGAAGACAGGGGGCTATACAATGAGCAGTTCTTC. It specifies CASSPREDRGLYNEQFF.

To note about this clone: A read error may be the cause here, since a much bigger clone is one base away. The V and J genes are TRBV7-9 and TRBJ1-4; D is ambiguous. Deletions cut 3 bases from V and 5 bases from J, with 10 bases between. Germline loops: CDR1 SEHNR, CDR2 FQNEAQ (reference sequence). The CDR3 has 14 residues. CDR3 DNA sequence: TGTGCCAGCAGCTTTCCCGTCCCGAATGAAAAACTGTTTTTT. Amino acids: CASSFPVPNEKLFF.

This clone was seen ten or more times. V is TRBV5-1 and J is TRBJ1-6; possible D gene TRBD1, 5 bases. This CDR3 spans 16 amino acids. The V gene's germline CDR1 is SGHRS and CDR2 YFSETQ. Trimming removed 2 bases at V and 7 bases at J, with 16 bases between. CDR3: CASSLGDWLGNSPLHF. The CDR3 coding sequence is TGCGCCAGCAGCTTAGGGGATTGGTTGGGAAATTCACCCCTCCACTTT.

This clone occurred many times. The chain uses TRBV20-1 and TRBJ1-5; D unclear. This CDR3 comprises 13 residues. The germline gives CDR1 DFQATT, CDR2 SNEGSKA (reference sequence). V dropped 3 bases and J dropped 5 bases, with 11 bases sitting between them. As DNA, the CDR3 is TGCAGTGCTAGGGGCACAAAAGATCAGCCCCAGCATTTT. It translates to CSARGTKDQPQHF.

This clone was observed many times. The V and J genes are TRBV28 and TRBJ2-5, with D maybe TRBD1 (6 bases). CDR1 and CDR2 from the germline V gene are MDHEN and SYDVKM. The CDR3 runs to 16 residues. V shed 4 bases and J shed 1 base, with 16 bases lying between them. As DNA, the CDR3 is TGTGCCAGCAGTTCCCCGCCCCTGACAGGCCAAGAGACCCAGTACTTC. Its protein is CASSSPPLTGQETQYF. Full variable domain (remainder filled in from reference TRBV28 and TRBJ2-5): DVKVTQSSRYLVKRTGEKVFLECVQDMDHENMFWYRQDPGLGLRLIYFSYDVKMKEKGDIPEGYSVSREKKERFSLILESASTNQTSMYLCASSSPPLTGQETQYFGPGTRLLVL.

This clone was seen ten or more times. The J gene is TRBJ1-2, the V gene TRBV15; TRBD1 might be the D (5 bases). Germline values: CDR1 LNHNV, CDR2 YYDKDF (reference sequence). The length of the CDR3 is 17 residues. Trimming cost V 3 bases and J 1 base, with 18 bases left between them. The CDR3 region is CATSSQTTALYNYGYTF. In nucleotides, the CDR3 is TGTGCCACCAGCAGTCAAACGACAGCATTATATAACTATGGCTACACCTTC.

About this clone: A much more abundant neighbour one base away suggests this may be a read error. The CDR3 DNA reads as TGCAGTGCTAGACATGACTACTACAATGAGCAGTTCTTC. Its translation is CSARHDYYNEQFF. This chain links TRBV20-1 with TRBJ2-1; D is possibly TRBD2 (5 bases). With 2 bases removed from V and 3 bases from J, the gap between germline ends came to 8 bases. The CDR3 has 13 amino acids. Germline V gene data show CDR1 as DFQATT and CDR2 as SNEGSKA (reference sequence).

With regard to this clone: At one end the junction does not follow the germline gene, possibly because of a read error. CDR3 in amino acids: CATRVAGELFF. The CDR3 DNA reads TGTGCGACCCGGGTGGCCGGGGAGCTGTTCTTT. This chain joins TRBV2 and TRBJ2-2; tentatively, D is TRBD2 (5 bases). CDR1 is SNHLY and CDR2 is FYNNEI in the germline V gene. The CDR3 is 11 residues long.

Only a few counts were recorded for this clone. The V and J genes are TRBV30 and TRBJ1-1, with D maybe TRBD1 (5 bases). From germline, CDR1 is GTSNPN and CDR2 SVGIG (reference sequence). V gave up 3 bases and J gave up 6 bases, with 14 bases separating them. The CDR3 contains 13 residues. The CDR3 sequence: CAWRNWVGAEAFF. The CDR3 DNA reads TGTGCCTGGAGGAACTGGGTGGGGGCTGAAGCTTTCTTT.

Note on this clone: This could be a read error, since a much larger clone is one nucleotide away. The chain joins TRBV5-4 to TRBJ1-6; weak D call: TRBD1 (6 bases). This CDR3 region has 15 residues. The V end lost 6 bases, the J end lost 8 bases, and 18 bases lay between the germline ends. Looked up from germline, CDR1 is SGHNT and CDR2 is YYREEE (reference sequence). The CDR3 nucleotides are TGTGCCAGCATCTTTGGGCAGGGGATTTATTCACCCCTCCACTTT. Amino acids: CASIFGQGIYSPLHF.

In this sample, this clone turned up many times. The chain is built from TRBV2 and TRBJ1-3; D ambiguous. With 7 bases removed from V and 0 bases from J, the gap between germline ends came to 13 bases. CDR3 length: 15 amino acids. CDR1 and CDR2 from the germline V gene are SNHLY and FYNNEI. This CDR3 is CASMREQVSGNTIYF. The CDR3 DNA reads TGTGCCAGCATGCGGGAGCAGGTCTCTGGAAACACCATATATTTT.

On this clone itself: An end of the junction does not agree with germline; a read error may underlie this. This chain links TRBV5-1 with TRBJ2-7; 10 nucleotides match TRBD1. Germline CDR1 reads SGHRS; CDR2 reads YFSETQ. This CDR3 has 14 amino acids. CDR3 in amino acids: CASILGQGSYDQYF. Here the CDR3 DNA reads TGCGCCAGCATCTTGGGACAGGGGAGTTACGATCAGTACTTC.

This clone was counted ten times or more. The rearrangement links TRBV5-5 to TRBJ2-2; unclear D gene. V lost 1 base and J lost 4, with 8 bases in between. The CDR3 covers 14 residues. Per the germline V gene, CDR1 is SGHKS and CDR2 is YYEKEE (reference sequence). CDR3 protein: CASSLLRSTGELFF. In nucleotides, the CDR3 is TGTGCCAGCAGCTTGTTGCGAAGCACCGGGGAGCTGTTTTTT.

This clone was seen at least ten times. The gene calls are TRBV28 and TRBJ1-6; perhaps TRBD1 as D (5 bases). The ends were cut back, 3 bases at V and 5 bases at J, with 11 bases in the middle. Germline V CDR1 and CDR2: MDHEN, SYDVKM. The CDR3 loop spans 15 amino acids. The CDR3 bases are TGTGCCAGCAGTTTTTCCGGGGGAGATAATTCACCCCTCCACTTT. Translating gives CASSFSGGDNSPLHF.

Concerning this clone: The junction departs from germline at one end; a sequencing error may be responsible. The rearrangement uses TRBV3-1 and TRBJ2-7; weak D call: TRBD1 (5 bases). CDR1 is LGHDT, CDR2 YNNKEL, per germline (reference sequence). The CDR3 is made up of 11 amino acids. CDR3 DNA sequence: TGTGCCAACAGCCGACAGTGGGAGCAGTACTTC. Translated: CANSRQWEQYF.

This chain links TRBV5-1 with TRBJ2-2; D gene uncertain. The CDR3 runs 17 residues. Germline assignment: CDR1 SGHRS and CDR2 YFSETQ. V was shortened by 5 bases and J by 4 bases, with 21 bases between the two germline ends. The CDR3 loop is CASSSTILSGSTGELFF. The DNA for the CDR3 is TGCGCCAGCAGTTCTACCATCCTATCGGGCTCCACCGGGGAGCTGTTTTTT.

The rearrangement links TRBV6-1 to TRBJ2-3; D unresolved. This CDR3 has 12 residues. V lost 6 bases to trimming and J lost 4 bases, with 8 bases between them. From germline, CDR1 is MNHNS and CDR2 SASEGT. CDR3 amino acids: CASSSSPDTQYF. CDR3 nucleotide sequence: TGTGCCAGCAGCTCCAGCCCAGATACGCAGTATTTT.

This clone was counted at least ten times. A much larger clone is a single base away; this may be a read error. Other DNA sequences in the same sample also yield this CDR3. The CDR3 region is CASSFGPTLAGNSYERYF. In DNA, the CDR3 is TGTGCCAGCAGTTTCGGACCGACCCTAGCGGGAAACTCCTACGAGCGGTACTTC. The V and J genes are TRBV27 and TRBJ2-7; 9 bases map to TRBD2. CDR1 is MNHEY, CDR2 SMNVEV, per germline (reference sequence). The CDR3 loop spans 18 amino acids.

This chain connects TRBV5-1 to TRBJ1-5; D is ambiguous. V lost 0 bases and J 7 bases, leaving 8 bases between the germline ends. Germline-derived CDR1 and CDR2 are SGHRS and YFSETQ. The CDR3 covers 13 residues. CDR3 residues: CASSLDPRQPQHF. The DNA for the CDR3 is TGCGCCAGCAGCTTGGATCCACGGCAGCCCCAGCATTTT.